These 3 T cell receptor beta chains came from one sample sequenced in a study of blood T cell repertoires in COVID-19. Produced via immunoSEQ multiplex PCR; TCRdb's table is partial and in-frame only. The profile shows 300,000 or so clones, 75% to 95% of them singletons. The specimen sequenced was PBMCs or T cells enriched from blood (not recorded which). These receptors all come from a woman aged 30 to 39 who had recovered from COVID-19.

The chain uses TRBV5-3 and TRBJ1-4; tentatively, D is TRBD1 (6 bases). TRBV5-3 qualifies as an ORF whose function is uncertain. The CDR3 has 17 amino acids. V was clipped by 7 bases and J by 0 bases, with 19 bases between them. The CDR3 nucleotides read TGTGCCAGATGTCGGGGCCACAGGGCGCCAACTAATGAAAAACTGTTTTTT. This encodes CARCRGHRAPTNEKLFF.

This chain uses TRBV29-1 with TRBJ2-1, with 10 nucleotides matching TRBD2. CDR1 is SQVTM and CDR2 is ANQGSEA in the germline V gene. V was clipped by 7 bases and J by 6 bases; unmatched bases: 12. The CDR3 sequence is 15 residues long. The CDR3 here is CSGTLLAGMVNEQFF. CDR3 nucleotide sequence: TGCAGCGGCACTCTACTAGCGGGGATGGTCAATGAGCAGTTCTTC.

The chain has TRBV29-1 and TRBJ2-7, with 7 nucleotides matching TRBD1. The CDR3 is made up of 13 amino acids. Losses at the gene ends were 6 bases for V and 2 bases for J; bases not matched to a gene: 7. CDR1 and CDR2 from the germline V gene are SQVTM and ANQGSEA. The CDR3 bases are TGCAGCGTCCTCAGGGGGAACACCTACGAGCAGTACTTC. It translates to CSVLRGNTYEQYF.